This record concerns one T cell receptor beta chain sequence. The antigen remains unidentified. MiXCR, run by TCRdb on the reads, gives a single entry per CDR3 protein. The table records fewer than 350,000 distinct CDR3 sequences, 9.5% of them present only once. This sample stems from a study of T cell repertoires in cytomegalovirus infection. Study in general: From public TCR beta signatures came an indication of both CMV infection and matching HLA type. Overall study findings and caveats: In two of eight donors, the top clonotype was HLA-C-restricted CMV-specific. Cumulated frequencies of public TCR beta families served to identify carriers of CMV plus the relevant HLA.

The CDR3 contains 14 residues. V was clipped by 2 bases and J by 8 bases; unmatched bases: 4. The germline gives CDR1 SGHVS, CDR2 FNYEAQ. This chain joins TRBV7-6 and TRBJ1-4; 8 nucleotides line up with TRBD1. Material for sequencing was PBMCs. The origin of this receptor is a human donor in good health (CMV status not recorded). Some clones in this sample may be carry-over from other donors' samples. The DNA for the CDR3 is TGTGCCAGCAGCTTAACGTCAGGGGGCGAAAAACTGTTTTTT. It encodes CASSLTSGGEKLFF.